This T cell receptor beta chain was sequenced in a study of T cell changes during pregnancy in multiple sclerosis. Sequenced by immunoSEQ multiplex PCR; TCRdb stores in-frame clones only, minus some. The table has about 38,000 clones, roughly nine tenths seen once. The CDR3 totals 15 residues. V was pared by 4 bases and J by 2 bases, with 13 bases between. Germline V CDR1 and CDR2: SGHKS, YYEKEE (reference sequence). The source of this sequence is a female donor with multiple sclerosis, enrolled in a pregnancy study. This material consisted of CD8+ T cells from peripheral blood mononuclear cells, taken in the second trimester of pregnancy. The chain has TRBV5-5 and TRBJ2-1, with D possibly TRBD1 on 5 matching bases. CDR3 sequence: CASSPDSAAYNEQFF. The CDR3 DNA follows: TGTGCCAGCAGCCCCGACAGTGCGGCCTACAATGAGCAGTTCTTC.